This T cell receptor (beta chain) is from a study of T cells in Graves' hyperthyroidism and ophthalmopathy. RNA transcripts yielded amplified TCR beta CDR3 regions. The HTBI set primed first-round TCR CDR3 RT-PCR. TCRdb reprocessed the multiplex PCR reads via MiXCR and lists one record per CDR3 protein. The table has 390,000 or so distinct CDR3 sequences, around 15% seen once; the top ten hold under 15%. Germline values: CDR1 WNHNN, CDR2 SYGVQD (reference sequence). The CDR3 contains 14 residues. With regard to this clonotype: A clone one base away is much larger, so this may be a read error.

This receptor was obtained from a man between 18 and 35 years old with Graves' ophthalmopathy. The source material was blood. This rearrangement joins TRBV10-1 to TRBJ2-1; 7 positions agree with TRBD2. The CDR3 protein is CASSEGLAANEQSF. The CDR3 coding sequence is TGCGCCAGCTCTGAAGGCCTAGCGGCGAATGAGCAGTCCTTC.